Listed here are 30 T cell receptor beta chains from one sample, sequenced in a study of shared clonotypes between healthy human individuals. Data came from immunoSEQ multiplex PCR; TCRdb stores just in-frame clones and leaves some out. The sample shows a few million clones, around 93% of them seen only once. The sequenced sample was naive CD4+ T cells from PBMCs. Described subset: CD45RA+ positively selected. These receptors all come from a man between 18 and 29 years old in good health. Some clones in this sample may be carry-over from other donors' samples.

The chain uses TRBV7-8 and TRBJ1-1, with 7 bases that match TRBD1. Losses at the gene ends were 0 bases for V and 5 bases for J; bases not matched to a gene: 9. The CDR3 spans 16 residues. Germline CDR1 SGHVS, CDR2 FQNEAQ. The CDR3 sequence is CASSLARGGGWTEAFF. The CDR3 DNA follows: TGTGCCAGCAGCTTAGCGCGTGGAGGGGGCTGGACTGAAGCTTTCTTT.

This clone has only one observation. This sequence joins TRBV28 and TRBJ2-1; TRBD2 aligns across 7 bases. J was trimmed by 10 bases and V by 3 bases; bases with no gene match: 12. CDR1 MDHEN and CDR2 SYDVKM come from the germline V gene. The CDR3 extends over 15 amino acids. CDR3 protein: CASSLAGGRASEQFF. The DNA for the CDR3 is TGTGCCAGCAGTTTGGCGGGTGGGAGGGCCTCAGAGCAGTTCTTC.

The chain joins TRBV10-3 to TRBJ1-2; the D gene is possibly TRBD1 (5 bases). With 4 bases removed from V and 5 bases from J, the gap between germline ends came to 14 bases. Germline V gene sequence: CDR1 ENHRY, CDR2 SYGVKD. The length of the CDR3 is 14 residues. The CDR3 is CAISGWDGPYGYTF. The CDR3 DNA reads as TGTGCCATCAGTGGCTGGGACGGTCCTTATGGCTACACCTTC.

CDR3 nucleotides: TGTGCCAGTAGTATCGTCCCTACCGACGTCCTGACTTTC. Translation gives CASSIVPTDVLTF. The chain recombines TRBV19 with TRBJ2-6, with no clear D. Germline V CDR1 and CDR2: LNHDA, SQIVND (reference sequence). Trimming removed 3 bases from V and 11 bases from J, with 11 bases in between. The CDR3 totals 13 residues.

This rearrangement joins TRBV5-4 to TRBJ2-7; 10 bases are shared with TRBD1. The germline V gene has CDR1 SGHNT and CDR2 YYREEE (reference sequence). The CDR3 is made up of 15 amino acids. J gave up 4 bases and V 4 bases, and 8 bases lay outside the gene matches. The CDR3 here is CASSADRGGSYEQYF. Here the CDR3 DNA reads TGTGCCAGCAGCGCGGACAGGGGGGGATCTTACGAGCAGTACTTC.

The chain uses TRBV27 and TRBJ2-1; 13 nucleotides match TRBD2. Germline V gives CDR1 MNHEY, CDR2 SMNVEV (reference sequence). V was pared by 5 bases and J by 13 bases, with 8 bases of the junction left unmatched. This CDR3 has 14 residues. As DNA, the CDR3 is TGTGCCAGCAGTCCTATCGGACTAGCGGGAGACCAGTTCTTC. The encoded protein is CASSPIGLAGDQFF.

The chain employs TRBV27 and TRBJ2-7; D is uncertain. V lost 1 base and J lost 0, with 10 bases in between. This CDR3 is built from 15 residues. Germline loops: CDR1 MNHEY, CDR2 SMNVEV (reference sequence). This chain's CDR3 is CASSLYTQDSYEQYF. Here the CDR3 DNA reads TGTGCCAGCAGTTTATATACGCAGGACTCCTACGAGCAGTACTTC.

The chain is built from TRBV5-5 and TRBJ2-7; tentatively, D is TRBD1 (6 bases). Trimming removed 3 bases from V and 1 base from J, with 11 bases in between. Germline lookup yields CDR1 SGHKS and CDR2 YYEKEE (reference sequence). This CDR3 spans 14 amino acids. The CDR3 nucleotides read TGTGCCAGCAGCTCGCGGACAGCTTCCTACGAGCAGTACTTC. Translation gives CASSSRTASYEQYF. The full variable domain, in which reference TRBV5-5 and TRBJ2-7 provide the parts outside the CDR3, is DAGVTQSPTHLIKTRGQQVTLRCSPISGHKSVSWYQQVLGQGPQFIFQYYEKEERGRGNFPDRFSARQFPNYSSELNVNALLLGDSALYLCASSSRTASYEQYFGPGTRLTVT.

V gene TRBV2 combines with J gene TRBJ2-1; 8 bases are a match to TRBD1. Germline V gene lookup returns CDR1 SNHLY and CDR2 FYNNEI. CDR3 length: 15 residues. J gave up 1 base and V 7 bases, and 6 bases lay outside the gene matches. The chain's CDR3 is CASTQQGASYNEQFF. CDR3 sequence (DNA): TGTGCCAGCACCCAGCAGGGGGCGTCCTACAATGAGCAGTTCTTC.

The gene calls are TRBV29-1 and TRBJ2-1; the D gene could be TRBD1 or TRBD2 (6 bases each). The CDR3 sequence is 16 residues long. The germline V and J ends were trimmed by 7 bases and 8 bases, with 27 bases remaining between them. CDR1 and CDR2 (germline): SQVTM, ANQGSEA. For the CDR3, the DNA is TGCAGCGCCCGAGGGTGGGGGGCGGAACTCCCCCATGAGCAGTTCTTC. It is translated as CSARGWGAELPHEQFF.

The rearrangement links TRBV5-6 to TRBJ2-2, with 9 bases fitting TRBD1. From germline, CDR1 is SGHDT and CDR2 YYEEEE. This CDR3 is built from 17 residues. V lost 4 bases to trimming and J lost 1 base; unmatched junction nucleotides: 8. CDR3 sequence: CASSPGPGQGNTGELFF. The DNA for the CDR3 is TGTGCCAGCAGCCCGGGTCCGGGACAGGGGAACACCGGGGAGCTGTTTTTT. Using reference TRBV5-6 and TRBJ2-2 for the parts outside the CDR3, the full variable domain is DAGVTQSPTHLIKTRGQQVTLRCSPKSGHDTVSWYQQALGQGPQFIFQYYEEEERQRGNFPDRFSGHQFPNYSSELNVNALLLGDSALYLCASSPGPGQGNTGELFFGEGSRLTVL.

This clone was seen more than once but under ten times. Other DNA sequences from this sample encode an identical CDR3 as well. V gene TRBV18 combines with J gene TRBJ2-7; D gene unclear. CDR3 length equals 13 residues. Trimming shortened V by 3 bases and J by 0 bases, and 6 bases separated the two germline ends. Germline V gene sequence: CDR1 KGHSH, CDR2 LQKENI. The CDR3 here is CASSPQGSYEQYF. CDR3 nucleotide sequence: TGTGCCAGCTCACCCCAAGGCTCCTACGAGCAGTACTTC.

The V call is TRBV5-1, the J call TRBJ2-1; 9 bases fit TRBD1. The junction had 4 bases not matched to a gene; V was cut back by 0 bases and J by 15 bases. Germline CDR1 reads SGHRS; CDR2 reads YFSETQ. This CDR3 is 12 amino acids long. The CDR3 region is CASSLEQGARFF. The CDR3 DNA is TGCGCCAGCAGCTTGGAACAGGGGGCCCGGTTCTTC.

This clone was detected only once. The rearrangement joins TRBV19 to TRBJ1-4; perhaps TRBD1 as D (5 bases). Trimming removed 6 bases at V and 4 bases at J, with 12 bases between. The CDR3 runs 14 residues. From germline, CDR1 is LNHDA and CDR2 SQIVND (reference sequence). CDR3 sequence reads: CASRPDTYNEKLFF. In DNA, the CDR3 is TGTGCCAGTAGGCCGGACACCTATAATGAAAAACTGTTTTTT.

The rearrangement links TRBV7-9 to TRBJ1-1; no clear D. The CDR3 is 13 amino acids. The germline V and J ends were trimmed by 3 bases and 5 bases, with 10 bases remaining between them. In germline, CDR1 is SEHNR, CDR2 FQNEAQ (reference sequence). The CDR3 bases are TGTGCCAGCAGCTTCGGCCCTGTGACTGAAGCTTTCTTT. It translates to CASSFGPVTEAFF.

V is TRBV4-1 and J is TRBJ2-7; TRBD1 aligns across 7 bases. The CDR3 is made up of 16 amino acids. Per germline, CDR1 MGHRA and CDR2 YSYEKL. V gave up 4 bases and J gave up 5 bases; unmatched junction bases: 14. In nucleotides, the CDR3 is TGCGCCAGCAGCCTTTCAGGGCCACAGGGGCGGGACGAGCAGTACTTC. Translation: CASSLSGPQGRDEQYF.

V and J are TRBV6-1 and TRBJ2-6; 7 bases are shared with TRBD1. Germline V gene lookup returns CDR1 MNHNS and CDR2 SASEGT. J lost 2 bases, V lost 4 bases, and 11 bases had no gene match. This CDR3 is built from 18 residues. In DNA, the CDR3 is TGTGCCAGCAGTGTGCGAGGGACAGACTACGCTGGGGCCAACGTCCTGACTTTC. Translation gives CASSVRGTDYAGANVLTF.

This chain uses TRBV6-5 with TRBJ1-2, with D perhaps TRBD1 (6 bases). CDR3 length equals 14 residues. V shed 5 bases and J shed 4 bases, with 14 bases lying between them. The V gene's germline CDR1 is MNHEY and CDR2 SVGAGI. CDR3 sequence (DNA): TGTGCCAGCAGTCCACAGGGTTTCGGCTATGGCTACACCTTC. Translated, it gives CASSPQGFGYGYTF.

This clone was seen once. This chain joins TRBV29-1 and TRBJ2-5; maybe TRBD2 (5 bases). Trimming pared 8 bases from V and 4 bases from J, leaving 14 bases between. Germline-derived CDR1 and CDR2 are SQVTM and ANQGSEA. The CDR3 spans 12 residues. DNA of the CDR3: TGCAGCCTGTCCCCGGCGGGAGAGACCCAGTACTTC. Its protein product is CSLSPAGETQYF.

The CDR3 region has the DNA TGTGCCAGCAGCTTATGGGTAAATAGGGAGGACGAGCAGTACTTC. Its translation is CASSLWVNREDEQYF. The chain is built from TRBV7-2 and TRBJ2-7; tentatively, D is TRBD2 (6 bases). Trimming left V 2 bases short and J 5 bases short, with 16 bases between. Germline assignment: CDR1 SGHTA and CDR2 FQGNSA. The CDR3 has 15 residues.

The rearrangement uses TRBV9 and TRBJ2-1, with D possibly matching TRBD2 (5 bases). V lost 4 bases, J lost 0 bases, and 14 bases lay in between. The CDR3 has 16 amino acids. CDR1 SGDLS and CDR2 YYNGEE come from the germline V gene. The CDR3 region is CASSPETTGSYNEQFF. The CDR3, as DNA: TGTGCCAGCAGCCCAGAGACTACCGGCTCCTACAATGAGCAGTTCTTC.

This clone came up once. V gene TRBV5-1 combines with J gene TRBJ1-4; 7 bases agree with TRBD1. The CDR3 length is 15 residues. The V gene's germline CDR1 is SGHRS and CDR2 YFSETQ. V shed 3 bases, J shed 0 bases, and the junction held 2 bases outside the gene matches. The DNA of the CDR3 is TGCGCCAGCAGCTGGGACAGTTCAACTAATGAAAAACTGTTTTTT. It encodes CASSWDSSTNEKLFF. Full variable domain (rest looked up from reference TRBV5-1 and TRBJ1-4): KAGVTQTPRYLIKTRGQQVTLSCSPISGHRSVSWYQQTPGQGLQFLFEYFSETQRNKGNFPGRFSGRQFSNSRSEMNVSTLELGDSALYLCASSWDSSTNEKLFFGSGTQLSVL.

This clone was seen a handful of times. The chain uses TRBV5-5 and TRBJ1-3; TRBD1 matches 8 bases. The CDR3 loop spans 13 amino acids. Germline V gives CDR1 SGHKS, CDR2 YYEKEE (reference sequence). The V segment lost 4 bases and the J segment 9 bases; nucleotides outside the gene matches: 6. In DNA, the CDR3 is TGTGCCAGCAGCGCCGCAACAGGGGGCACCATATATTTT. Translated: CASSAATGGTIYF.

The chain employs TRBV28 and TRBJ1-3; possibly TRBD1 for D (5 bases). CDR3 length: 14 residues. V shed 2 bases and J shed 7 bases, with 12 bases lying between them. Germline CDR1 MDHEN, CDR2 SYDVKM. The CDR3 protein is CASSLGSRVNTIYF. CDR3 DNA: TGTGCCAGCAGTTTAGGATCCAGGGTGAACACCATATATTTT.

The chain employs TRBV4-1 and TRBJ2-6, with 9 nucleotides matching TRBD1. Germline CDR1 and CDR2: MGHRA and YSYEKL. CDR3 length: 19 residues. Trimming at V came to 4 bases and at J to 2 bases, leaving 12 bases not matched to a gene. CDR3 DNA sequence: TGCGCCAGCAGCCTCCGGGACAGGGCCGTCAGTCCTGGGGCCAACGTCCTGACTTTC. Protein sequence: CASSLRDRAVSPGANVLTF.

This sequence joins TRBV5-4 and TRBJ2-5; D is possibly TRBD2 (6 bases). Deletions cut 4 bases from V and 3 bases from J, with 10 bases between. Germline-derived CDR1 and CDR2 are SGHNT and YYREEE (reference sequence). The CDR3 runs to 13 residues. The CDR3 region has the DNA TGTGCCAGCAGCCGGGGACTTAAAGAGACCCAGTACTTC. It specifies CASSRGLKETQYF.

This clone appeared a single time. The chain couples TRBV5-4 to TRBJ2-1; TRBD2 matches at 7 bases. This CDR3 is built from 15 residues. V lost 4 bases to trimming and J lost 9 bases; unmatched junction nucleotides: 13. Germline V gene lookup returns CDR1 SGHNT and CDR2 YYREEE (reference sequence). CDR3 protein: CASSTRSSSGGEQFF. In DNA, the CDR3 is TGTGCCAGCAGCACCCGGTCCTCCTCGGGAGGTGAGCAGTTCTTC.

The chain couples TRBV28 to TRBJ2-7, with D tentatively TRBD1 or TRBD2 (5 bases each). Germline V lookup: CDR1 MDHEN, CDR2 SYDVKM. The CDR3 consists of 15 residues. V lost 3 bases to trimming and J lost 1 base, with 13 bases between them. The CDR3 coding sequence is TGTGCCAGCAGTTTCGGGGACCTCCGGTCCTACGAGCAGTACTTC. It encodes CASSFGDLRSYEQYF.

This sequence joins TRBV2 and TRBJ2-3, with TRBD2 identical over 8 bases. The germline gives CDR1 SNHLY, CDR2 FYNNEI. The CDR3 runs to 17 residues. The V gene end was trimmed by 4 bases and the J gene end by 3 bases; junction bases not matched to a gene: 12. CDR3 bases: TGTGCCAGCAGTGGGGGCTCCGGGACTAGATTGACAGATACGCAGTATTTT. Its protein product is CASSGGSGTRLTDTQYF. The variable domain in full, completed from reference TRBV2 and TRBJ2-3, reads EPEVTQTPSHQVTQMGQEVILRCVPISNHLYFYWYRQILGQKVEFLVSFYNNEISEKSEIFDDQFSVERPDGSNFTLKIRSTKLEDSAMYFCASSGGSGTRLTDTQYFGPGTRLTVL.

The V gene is TRBV5-6, the J gene TRBJ1-5; tentatively, D is TRBD1 (6 bases). The V end was cut by 1 base, the J end by 3 bases, with 11 bases between. CDR1 and CDR2 (germline): SGHDT, YYEEEE. This CDR3 contains 15 residues. The CDR3 region is CASSLYSGVNQPQHF. The DNA of the CDR3 is TGTGCCAGCAGCTTGTATTCAGGGGTCAATCAGCCCCAGCATTTT.